The T cell receptor (beta chain) described here comes from a study of blood T cell repertoires in COVID-19. Study information: Acute and convalescent COVID-19 specimens originated in the United States, Italy and Spain. Sample material is recorded as cDNA or gDNA derived from T cells, B-cell-depleted T cells, or PBMCs.

This clone was detected only a few times. Seattle cases were enrolled at active infection and followed longitudinally. Original methodology: How many nucleated cells were present was estimated from reference gene primer amplification. Measured with immunoSEQ multiplex PCR; TCRdb has only the in-frame clones, and not every one. The DNA gave D and trimming, while V, J and clone size come from that table. The sample yields about 180,000 clones, 75% to 90% seen once. Deletions cut 2 bases from V and 7 bases from J, with 15 bases between. This CDR3 contains 15 residues. Germline V lookup: CDR1 MGHRA, CDR2 YSYEKL.

Sequencing was carried out using peripheral blood. The rearrangement joins TRBV4-1 to TRBJ1-5; possibly TRBD1 for D (6 bases). The TCR originated in a woman in her thirties or forties with COVID-19, enrolled during active disease. The CDR3 protein is CASSQFSIQGQPQHF. The CDR3 bases are TGCGCCAGCAGCCAATTCTCGATCCAGGGGCAGCCCCAGCATTTT.